This T cell receptor beta chain was captured by sequencing in a study of blood T cells in healthy people across ages. CDR3 length equals 13 residues. Between the trimmed V and J ends, which lost 6 bases and 5 bases, there was a span of 17 bases. Germline V CDR1 and CDR2: DFQATT, SNEGSKA (reference sequence). This clonotype was counted many times. Alongside a J-beta primer mix, a sample-barcoded 5' primer served in a second PCR lasting about 7 to 12 cycles. Each CDR3 protein gets one entry after TCRdb re-called the 5' RACE reads with MiXCR. The sample has hundreds of thousands of distinct CDR3 sequences, around 49% seen once.

The rearrangement uses TRBV20-1 and TRBJ2-7, with D possibly being TRBD1 or TRBD2 (5 bases each). The TCR comes from a woman aged 55-75 years in good health. Input material: blood. The CDR3, as DNA: TGCAGTGCGCTCCCGACGGGGACGGACGAGCAGTACTTC. Amino acids: CSALPTGTDEQYF.